A single sample gave rise to the 23 T cell receptor beta chains below, sequenced in a study of T cells in women clearing cervical HPV infection. Some clones are missing from TCRdb's copy, which holds only in-frame ones; the method was immunoSEQ multiplex PCR. The sample is made up of tens of thousands of clones, and the top ten hold 22% of it. The specimen sequenced was blood buffy coat. Receptors originate from a woman between 18 and 70 years old with a cervical HPV16 infection that either progressed to CIN3+ or cleared (not recorded which).

Turning to this clone: The read terminates 3 residues before the CDR3 end, so the remaining end is supplied by the germline J gene. The chain couples TRBV7-2 to TRBJ2-3; 11 bases are shared with TRBD2. V lost 4 bases, J lost 4 bases, and 4 bases stayed unmatched. Germline CDR1 reads SGHTA; CDR2 reads FQGNSA. The CDR3 totals 15 residues. The CDR3 region is CASSYLAGGPDTQYF. CDR3 DNA (partial): TGTGCCAGCAGCTACTTAGCGGGAGGGCCAGATACG. Supplemented by reference TRBV7-2 and TRBJ2-3, the full variable domain reads GAGVSQSPSNKVTEKGKDVELRCDPISGHTALYWYRQSLGQGLEFLIYFQGNSAPDKSGLPSDRFSAERTGGSVSTLTIQRTQQEDSAVYLCASSYLAGGPDTQYFGPGTRLTVL.

With regard to this clone: Read sequence stops 3 residues before the CDR3 end, and the germline J gene provides the missing end. J is TRBJ2-3 and V is TRBV19, with D perhaps matching TRBD2 (6 bases). The CDR3 covers 16 residues. Trimming removed 3 bases at V and 6 bases at J, with 19 bases between. Germline V gene lookup returns CDR1 LNHDA and CDR2 SQIVND (reference sequence). Incomplete CDR3 DNA: TGTGCCAGTAGTATCCCCACGCCCGGAGGGGTCGATACG. This translates into CASSIPTPGGVDT. The CDR3, in full, reads CASSIPTPGGVDTQYF.

On this clone itself: The read gets to within 3 residues of the CDR3 end, and the germline J gene fills in the rest. This rearrangement joins TRBV6-1 to TRBJ2-3, with D maybe TRBD1 (6 bases). This CDR3 region has 14 residues. The germline CDR1 and CDR2 sequences are MNHNS and SASEGT. The CDR3 is CASSEGAGDQPQYF. Incomplete CDR3 DNA: TGTGCCAGCAGTGAAGGGGCAGGGGATCAGCCG.

About this clone itself: With the read ending 3 residues before the CDR3 end, the germline J gene is used to fill in that end. The rearrangement uses TRBV7-6 and TRBJ1-6; 7 positions match TRBD1. This CDR3 spans 15 amino acids. Trimming removed 1 base from V and 10 bases from J; junction bases left unmatched: 7. Germline assignment: CDR1 SGHVS and CDR2 FNYEAQ. The sequenced CDR3 bases are TGTGCCAGCAGCTTAGAGGGGGACAGAGGGTCACCC. Protein: CASSLEGDRGSP. The entire CDR3 protein is CASSLEGDRGSPLHF.

Concerning this clone itself: The CDR3 is cut off 3 residues early in the read; its end comes from the germline J gene. The genes are TRBV2 and TRBJ1-1; no definite D call. The CDR3 runs 14 residues. Trimming left V 1 base short and J 1 base short, with 7 bases between. Germline CDR1 and CDR2: SNHLY and FYNNEI. The sequenced part of the CDR3 DNA is TGTGCCAGCAGTGAAGAGAGCCAGAACACTGAA. Residues: CASSEESQNTE. The CDR3, in full, reads CASSEESQNTEAFF.

Points on this clone: Read coverage stops 3 residues before the CDR3 terminus; the germline J gene supplies the remainder. The chain is built from TRBV7-3 and TRBJ2-2, with D possibly TRBD2 on 6 matching bases. This CDR3 has 12 residues. Trimming took 5 bases from V and 6 from J, leaving 7 bases between them. Germline loops: CDR1 SGHTA, CDR2 FQGTGA. The sequenced CDR3 bases are TGTGCCAGCAGCCCGGGGGCCGGGGAG. Translated, it gives CASSPGAGE. The complete CDR3 sequence is CASSPGAGELFF.

Of note for this clone: With the read ending 3 residues before the CDR3 end, the germline J gene is used to fill in that end. The rearrangement uses TRBV2 and TRBJ2-2, with 12 bases fitting TRBD2. CDR1 is SNHLY and CDR2 is FYNNEI in the germline V gene. This CDR3 spans 15 amino acids. V dropped 5 bases and J dropped 5; count of bases not matched to a gene: 3. The CDR3 sequence is CASSPGLAGTGELFF. CDR3 DNA, as far as it was read: TGTGCCAGCAGTCCCGGACTAGCGGGGACCGGGGAG.

As for this clone: Coverage ceases 3 residues before the CDR3 finishes, and the germline J gene fills in the end. The rearrangement uses TRBV18 and TRBJ2-2; 9 positions agree with TRBD1. CDR1 is KGHSH, CDR2 LQKENI, per germline. The CDR3 has 15 residues. The CDR3 loop is CASSPGQGRIHPLFF. The CDR3 DNA, read in part, is TGTGCCAGCTCACCAGGACAGGGGAGAATTCACCCG.

About this clone: With the read ending 3 residues before the CDR3 end, the germline J gene is used to fill in that end. The V and J genes are TRBV2 and TRBJ1-1, with D possibly matching TRBD1 (5 bases). Germline V gene lookup returns CDR1 SNHLY and CDR2 FYNNEI. The V end lost 3 bases, the J end lost 1 base, and 9 bases lay between the germline ends. The CDR3 contains 14 residues. The sequenced CDR3 bases are TGTGCCAGCAGTGAGCAAGGGGAGAACACTGAA. Its protein product is CASSEQGENTE. The complete CDR3 reads CASSEQGENTEAFF.

About this clone itself: The CDR3 goes on 3 residues after the read ends, and that part is filled in from the germline J gene. V is TRBV20-1 and J is TRBJ2-3; D may be TRBD2 (5 bases). Germline lookup yields CDR1 DFQATT and CDR2 SNEGSKA (reference sequence). Between the trimmed V and J ends, which lost 2 bases and 1 base, there was a span of 7 bases. The CDR3 contains 13 residues. The CDR3 DNA, read in part, is TGCAGTGCTAGAACAGCGGGCACAGATACG. Translation gives CSARTAGTDT. The whole CDR3 region reads CSARTAGTDTQYF.

About this clone: The read ends 3 residues shy of where the CDR3 ends; the end is completed using the germline J gene. The genes are TRBV2 and TRBJ1-1, with 7 bases identical to TRBD1. With 5 bases clipped from V and 1 base from J, the junction kept 10 bases outside the gene matches. Germline CDR1 and CDR2: SNHLY and FYNNEI. The CDR3 consists of 16 residues. The CDR3 is CASSRRGGAQNTEAFF. The sequenced part of the CDR3 DNA is TGTGCCAGCAGTCGTAGAGGGGGCGCCCAGAACACTGAA. Full variable domain (rest looked up from reference TRBV2 and TRBJ1-1): EPEVTQTPSHQVTQMGQEVILRCVPISNHLYFYWYRQILGQKVEFLVSFYNNEISEKSEIFDDQFSVERPDGSNFTLKIRSTKLEDSAMYFCASSRRGGAQNTEAFFGQGTRLTVV.

Notes on this clone: The read comes to an end 3 residues before the CDR3 does, leaving the germline J gene to fill in the end. The V and J genes are TRBV9 and TRBJ2-7; 7 bases fit TRBD2. There are 15 residues in the CDR3. Unmatched junction bases numbered 8, after V lost 3 bases and J lost 2 bases. Germline V gene data show CDR1 as SGDLS and CDR2 as YYNGEE. The CDR3: CASSEGSGIPYEQYF. The DNA read from the CDR3 is TGTGCCAGCAGCGAGGGGAGCGGGATACCCTACGAG.

Remarks on this clone: The read finishes 3 residues shy of the CDR3 end, and the germline J gene is used to complete it. The chain has TRBV20-1 and TRBJ1-5, with a tentative D call TRBD1 (5 bases). The CDR3 covers 13 residues. The germline V gene encodes CDR1 DFQATT and CDR2 SNEGSKA (reference sequence). V was shortened by 7 bases and J by 2 bases, with 12 bases between the two germline ends. Partial CDR3 DNA: TGCAGTGTGGGGGGAAAGGGCAATCAGCCC. It codes for CSVGGKGNQP. The whole CDR3 is CSVGGKGNQPQHF.

On this clone itself: The read comes to an end 3 residues before the CDR3 does, leaving the germline J gene to fill in the end. The genes are TRBV20-1 and TRBJ2-3; 10 bases are a match to TRBD2. Germline values: CDR1 DFQATT, CDR2 SNEGSKA (reference sequence). This CDR3 is built from 15 residues. J lost 0 bases, V lost 6 bases, and 6 bases had no gene match. The CDR3 reads CSASLAGFSTDTQYF. The part of the CDR3 DNA that was read is TGCAGTGCGTCACTAGCGGGGTTCAGCACAGATACG.

Worth noting for this clone: The read comes to an end 3 residues before the CDR3 does, leaving the germline J gene to fill in the end. The genes are TRBV7-2 and TRBJ1-2; 8 bases are a match to TRBD1. CDR3 length equals 13 residues. J gave up 6 bases and V 3 bases, and 3 bases lay outside the gene matches. Germline-derived CDR1 and CDR2 are SGHTA and FQGNSA. Incomplete CDR3 DNA: TGTGCCAGCAGCTTCCCAGGGGGCAATGGC. Its translation is CASSFPGGNG. The complete CDR3 sequence is CASSFPGGNGYTF. Complete variable domain (other parts from reference TRBV7-2 and TRBJ1-2): GAGVSQSPSNKVTEKGKDVELRCDPISGHTALYWYRQSLGQGLEFLIYFQGNSAPDKSGLPSDRFSAERTGGSVSTLTIQRTQQEDSAVYLCASSFPGGNGYTFGSGTRLTVV.

Worth noting for this clone: The observed sequence ends 3 residues before the CDR3 terminus, with the missing tail filled in from the germline J gene. This chain uses TRBV7-6 with TRBJ2-7; 9 nucleotides line up with TRBD1. The CDR3 loop spans 14 amino acids. Germline lookup yields CDR1 SGHVS and CDR2 FNYEAQ. Unmatched junction bases numbered 4, after V lost 5 bases and J lost 2 bases. The sequenced CDR3 bases are TGTGCCAGCAGCCAAGGACAGGGGACCTACGAG. Translation gives CASSQGQGTYE. The whole CDR3 is CASSQGQGTYEQYF.

Comments on this clone: Read sequence stops 3 residues before the CDR3 end, and the germline J gene provides the missing end. The chain joins TRBV11-2 to TRBJ2-2, with D possibly TRBD2 on 7 matching bases. Germline loops: CDR1 SGHAT, CDR2 FQNNGV. Trimming took 3 bases from V and 5 from J, leaving 10 bases between them. The CDR3 has 14 amino acids. The sequenced part of the CDR3 DNA is TGTGCCAGCAGCTTCGAGGGGGGGACCGGGGAG. Residues: CASSFEGGTGE. The CDR3 as a whole reads CASSFEGGTGELFF.

Concerning this clone itself: The DNA ends 3 residues before the CDR3 does, and the rest of the CDR3 is filled in from the germline J gene. The V gene is TRBV6-1, the J gene TRBJ1-2; 8 nucleotides agree with TRBD1. This CDR3 has 15 amino acids. V lost 1 base and J lost 2; bases outside the gene matches: 3. The germline CDR1 and CDR2 sequences are MNHNS and SASEGT. This CDR3 is CASSEDWTGNYGYTF. CDR3 DNA, as far as it was read: TGTGCCAGCAGTGAAGATTGGACAGGGAACTATGGC.

In regard to this clone: The read halts 3 residues ahead of the CDR3 end, with the missing end drawn from the germline J gene. The chain recombines TRBV7-9 with TRBJ2-3, with D maybe TRBD1 (5 bases). The CDR3 has 14 amino acids. Germline V CDR1 and CDR2: SEHNR, FQNEAQ (reference sequence). The CDR3 sequence is CASSPLTAQETQYF. Incomplete CDR3 DNA: TGTGCCAGCAGCCCCCTGACAGCCCAAGAGACG.

The CDR3 reads CSARPGSSGYNEQFF. CDR3 bases read: TGCAGTGCTAGGCCTGGATCTAGCGGATACAATGAG. The chain recombines TRBV20-1 with TRBJ2-1; 7 bases match TRBD2. Read data end 3 residues before the CDR3 end; the end is taken from the germline J gene. Trimming removed 3 bases from V and 4 bases from J; junction bases left unmatched: 9. Germline CDR1 reads DFQATT; CDR2 reads SNEGSKA (reference sequence). The CDR3 consists of 15 residues.

This clone shows up as medium-sized by frequency. The read is 3 residues too short to cover the CDR3 end, so that end is filled in from the germline J gene. The chain uses TRBV18 and TRBJ2-7; maybe TRBD2 (5 bases). Germline CDR1 and CDR2: KGHSH and LQKENI. Trimming took off 3 bases at V and 0 bases at J, with 6 bases between the two ends. The CDR3 is 13 residues long. The CDR3 region is CASSPRGSYEQYF. CDR3 DNA (partial): TGTGCCAGCTCACCTCGGGGCTCCTACGAG.

Turning to this clone: The sequence runs out 3 residues before the end of the CDR3; the remainder is reconstructed from the germline J gene. The rearrangement uses TRBV18 and TRBJ1-2; D perhaps matches TRBD1 (6 bases). The CDR3 consists of 17 residues. CDR1 KGHSH and CDR2 LQKENI come from the germline V gene. The covered CDR3 bases are TGTGCCAGCTCACCACGAGCACCGGGGGGCAGTGACAATGAC. Translation gives CASSPRAPGGSDND. The whole CDR3 sequence is CASSPRAPGGSDNDYTF.

Details on this clone: The read comes to an end 3 residues before the CDR3 does, leaving the germline J gene to fill in the end. This chain connects TRBV18 to TRBJ1-2; D ambiguous. Germline values: CDR1 KGHSH, CDR2 LQKENI. This CDR3 comprises 18 residues. Here the CDR3 reads CASSPLAGGPGNTDTYTF. CDR3 DNA, as far as it was read: TGTGCCAGCTCACCCTTAGCGGGAGGGCCGGGGAACACAGATACC.